This T cell receptor beta chain was sequenced during a study of CD8 T cell repertoires and HIV-1 epitope variants. Across the whole study: Twenty-five autologous and known Gag and Nef epitope variant peptides each stimulated T cells separately. Findings and limits, study-wide: No clonotypes responded to the TAALDMSHF plasma variant; 4 or 5 recognized KF9, one HW9.

Comment on this clone: Its antigen is undetermined.

The CDR3 runs 14 residues. V gave up 6 bases and J gave up 2 bases; unmatched junction bases: 4. Germline lookup yields CDR1 LNHDA and CDR2 SQIVND (reference sequence). Sequencing used immunoSEQ multiplex PCR; TCRdb keeps in-frame clones, though not all of them. The sample includes about 4,000 clones, approximately 71% seen only once; the top ten take less than 55%. The receptor was derived from a male donor with HIV. The sequenced sample consisted of cultured CD8+ T cells derived from PBMCs. V and J are TRBV19 and TRBJ2-7; 10 bases are a match to TRBD1. For the CDR3, the DNA is TGTGCCAGTAGCGGGGACAGGGGCCCCTACGAGCAGTACTTC. Translated, it gives CASSGDRGPYEQYF.